This TCR beta chain is from a study of shared clonotypes between healthy human individuals. At the level of the study: Per donor, three plates held CD4 naive cells, three held CD4 memory, two held CD8 naive and one held CD8 memory.

The CDR3 runs 15 residues. Trimming removed 6 bases from V and 2 bases from J, with 15 bases in between. Looked up from germline, CDR1 is MNHEY and CDR2 is SVGAGI. Under the authors' procedure: Junction-only immunoSEQ data arrived without quality scores, meaning filtering differed. Only in-frame clones appear in the TCRdb table, and some are missing; sequencing was by immunoSEQ multiplex PCR. The V and J calls and clone size were taken over from that table, and D and trimming were inferred from the DNA. The sample consists of about 230,000 clones, under 80% of them appearing once. V and J are TRBV6-5 and TRBJ2-3; D possibly corresponds to TRBD1 (5 bases). The sequence derives from a man under 40 in good health. Sequencing was done on a sample of memory CD4+ T cells sorted from blood. The subset: CD45RA-negative fraction. CDR3 sequence reads: CASSQSRGFTDTQYF. The CDR3 nucleotides read TGTGCCAGCAGCCAAAGTAGGGGATTCACAGATACGCAGTATTTT.